The rows below give T cell receptor beta chains drawn from one sample of a study of EBV T-cell therapy then PD-1 blockade in nasopharyngeal carcinoma. No cognate antigen is known for these TCRs. The data were produced by immunoSEQ multiplex PCR, yet TCRdb's version contains in-frame clones alone and is incomplete. The sample lists approximately 23,000 clones, about 79% occurring once. The source was CD8+ T cells from blood, collected at day -245 from a patient whose treatment included autologous EBV-specific T cells and nivolumab. The source of these receptors is a man aged 35-49 years with nasopharyngeal carcinoma. Each CDR3 is given with its conserved first and last residue. Fields, in order: CDR3 length, clone size, V gene, J gene, CDR3 protein. Clone size appears in some rows only: once, few, many, or a class for an expanded clone.

length: 15
size: NA
V: TRBV4-3
J: TRBJ2-7
CDR3: CASSQEGSGIYEQYF

length: 15
size: NA
V: TRBV7-3
J: TRBJ2-3
CDR3: CASSLGGTSTDTQYF

length: 15
size: NA
V: TRBV9
J: TRBJ1-5
CDR3: CASSVGGLSNQPQHF

length: 15
size: NA
V: TRBV6-4
J: TRBJ2-3
CDR3: CASSDTAGGLDTQYF

length: 11
size: many
V: TRBV20-1
J: TRBJ2-7
CDR3: CSAPRDGEQYF

length: 14
size: NA
V: TRBV6-6
J: TRBJ2-7
CDR3: CASTQVGSSYEQYF

length: 15
size: NA
V: TRBV19
J: TRBJ1-5
CDR3: CASSGDIPGNQPQHF

length: 13
size: NA
V: TRBV27
J: TRBJ1-2
CDR3: CASSFNSNYGYTF

length: 14
size: NA
V: TRBV18
J: TRBJ1-5
CDR3: CASSPPLSGSPQHF

length: 14
size: once
V: TRBV27
J: TRBJ1-2
CDR3: CASSPSRVGTGYTF

length: 16
size: NA
V: TRBV21-1
J: TRBJ1-3
CDR3: CASSRDRKPSGNTIYF

length: 14
size: NA
V: TRBV25-1
J: TRBJ2-5
CDR3: CASSLDFQGETQYF

length: 15
size: NA
V: TRBV6-1
J: TRBJ2-7
CDR3: CASSEWMGRNYEQYF

length: 15
size: NA
V: TRBV7-8
J: TRBJ2-7
CDR3: CASSGLGTSSYEQYF

length: 13
size: NA
V: TRBV5-1
J: TRBJ1-1
CDR3: CASSLGSGAEAFF

length: 15
size: NA
V: TRBV6-2/TRBV6-3
J: TRBJ1-1
CDR3: CASRYDGTLNTEAFF